This T cell receptor beta chain came from a study of blood T cells in healthy people across ages. A J-beta primer mix and a sample-barcoded 5' primer were used in a second PCR of roughly 7 to 12 cycles. MiXCR, run by TCRdb on the 5' RACE reads, gives a single entry per CDR3 protein. The sample has about 830,000 distinct CDR3 sequences; around two thirds are singletons. Study results and limitations: A roughly linear age-dependent decrease characterized TCR beta diversity per million T cells. From one million sequenced T cells, diversity estimates were lower bounds.

V lost 4 bases, J lost 4 bases, and 12 bases stayed unmatched. Germline V gives CDR1 DFQATT, CDR2 SNEGSKA (reference sequence). This CDR3 is 16 amino acids long. Details on this clonotype: Antigen specificity is unknown.

This TCR was recovered from a young man in good health. What was sequenced was blood. J is TRBJ1-5 and V is TRBV20-1; 8 bases agree with TRBD1. Written as DNA, the CDR3 is TGCAGTGCTACTAAGACAGGGGCGTTTTCAAATCAGCCCCAGCATTTT. Translating it yields CSATKTGAFSNQPQHF.